A single sample gave rise to the 27 T cell receptor beta chains below, sequenced in a study of OX40 agonist ivuxolimab in advanced cancers. Generated by immunoSEQ multiplex PCR, the TCRdb table keeps only in-frame clones and is missing some. The table has 80,000 or so clones, about nine tenths seen once; the top ten hold over 0.15%. Sample: CD4+ or CD8+ T cells sorted from blood, taken in a trial of the OX40 agonist ivuxolimab. The source is an adult with an advanced solid tumor such as melanoma, head and neck, liver or kidney cancer.

This clone was found a few times. V gene TRBV14 combines with J gene TRBJ1-1; a possible D gene is TRBD1 (6 bases). Germline values: CDR1 SGHDN, CDR2 FVKESK. This CDR3 spans 14 amino acids. Trimming left V 4 bases short and J 9 bases short, with 18 bases between. The CDR3 DNA follows: TGTGCCAGCAGCCTTCTCGGGGGGGCAAGGAAAGCTTTCTTT. This translates into CASSLLGGARKAFF. The complete variable domain, with remaining parts taken from reference TRBV14 and TRBJ1-1, reads EAGVTQFPSHSVIEKGQTVTLRCDPISGHDNLYWYRRVMGKEIKFLLHFVKESKQDESGMPNNRFLAERTGGTYSTLKVQPAELEDSGVYFCASSLLGGARKAFFGQGTRLTVV.

The chain employs TRBV29-1 and TRBJ1-4; D perhaps matches TRBD1 (6 bases). CDR3 length equals 12 residues. Germline V gene sequence: CDR1 SQVTM, CDR2 ANQGSEA. Trimming took 4 bases from V and 7 from J, leaving 10 bases between them. CDR3 coding DNA: TGCAGCGTTGGGACAGAGGTTGAAAAACTGTTTTTT. Protein product: CSVGTEVEKLFF.

This chain joins TRBV2 and TRBJ2-7, with 10 bases aligning to TRBD2. Trimming at V came to 4 bases and at J to 3 bases, leaving 9 bases not matched to a gene. This CDR3 comprises 16 residues. Looked up from germline, CDR1 is SNHLY and CDR2 is FYNNEI. The CDR3 is CASSVGRASGSYEQYF. In nucleotides, the CDR3 is TGTGCCAGCAGTGTGGGTAGGGCTAGCGGGAGCTACGAGCAGTACTTC.

V is TRBV28 and J is TRBJ2-7; TRBD2 matches 10 bases. V lost 7 bases and J lost 4; bases outside the gene matches: 4. Germline CDR1 and CDR2: MDHEN and SYDVKM. This CDR3 has 13 amino acids. The CDR3 DNA reads as TGTGCCAGCAAGGGACTAGCGCGATACGAGCAGTACTTC. Translated, it gives CASKGLARYEQYF.

The V and J genes are TRBV9 and TRBJ1-1; the D is unclear. Trimming stripped 4 bases from V and 0 bases from J, with 13 bases between. The CDR3 sequence is 15 residues long. Germline V gene sequence: CDR1 SGDLS, CDR2 YYNGEE. The CDR3 is CASSPGGVMNTEAFF. CDR3 bases: TGTGCCAGCAGCCCTGGTGGGGTGATGAACACTGAAGCTTTCTTT.

The chain combines TRBV27 with TRBJ2-2; 7 nucleotides align to TRBD1. J gave up 3 bases and V 2 bases, and 6 bases lay outside the gene matches. This CDR3 contains 16 residues. Germline CDR1 and CDR2: MNHEY and SMNVEV (reference sequence). The CDR3 DNA sequence: TGTGCCAGCAGTTTAACCGAGGGGACAGACACCGGGGAGCTGTTTTTT. Translation gives CASSLTEGTDTGELFF.

The chain carries TRBV9 and TRBJ2-7; 8 bases agree with TRBD2. Germline trimming cut 0 bases from V and 5 bases from J; bases unmatched to any gene: 7. Looked up from germline, CDR1 is SGDLS and CDR2 is YYNGEE. This CDR3 spans 15 amino acids. CDR3 protein: CASSVEGLAGHEQYF. In DNA form, the CDR3 reads TGTGCCAGCAGCGTAGAAGGACTAGCTGGGCACGAGCAGTACTTC.

The chain combines TRBV10-1 with TRBJ2-2; tentative D call: TRBD1 (6 bases). The CDR3 spans 14 residues. Between the trimmed V and J ends, which lost 5 bases and 5 bases, there was a span of 12 bases. Germline V gene lookup returns CDR1 WNHNN and CDR2 SYGVQD (reference sequence). For the CDR3, the DNA is TGCGCCAGCAGTTGGGACACTACTACCGGGGAGCTGTTTTTT. This sequence encodes CASSWDTTTGELFF.

This clone was recorded once. CDR3 nucleotides: TGCAGCGTGGGACAGGGTCACGAGCAGTACTTC. It yields the protein CSVGQGHEQYF. The chain joins TRBV29-1 to TRBJ2-7; 9 bases fit TRBD1. The V gene's germline CDR1 is SQVTM and CDR2 ANQGSEA. Losses at the gene ends were 6 bases for V and 5 bases for J; bases not matched to a gene: 2. The CDR3 loop spans 11 amino acids.

V usage is TRBV5-1 and J usage is TRBJ2-1; D could derive from TRBD1 or TRBD2 (6 bases each). CDR3 size: 15 residues. Trimming removed 1 base from V and 1 base from J, with 9 bases in between. Germline V gives CDR1 SGHRS, CDR2 YFSETQ. CDR3 sequence (DNA): TGCGCCAGCAGCTTGAGGGGGGATTCCTACAATGAGCAGTTCTTC. Translated, it gives CASSLRGDSYNEQFF.

This clone showed up just once. The CDR3 loop reads CASSELGFNEKLFF. The CDR3 DNA reads TGTGCCAGCAGTGAATTAGGGTTTAATGAAAAACTGTTTTTT. The chain recombines TRBV2 with TRBJ1-4; unclear D gene. CDR3 size: 14 residues. Germline CDR1 SNHLY, CDR2 FYNNEI. The ends were cut back, 2 bases at V and 4 bases at J, with 8 bases in the middle. Filled out from reference TRBV2 and TRBJ1-4, the complete variable domain reads EPEVTQTPSHQVTQMGQEVILRCVPISNHLYFYWYRQILGQKVEFLVSFYNNEISEKSEIFDDQFSVERPDGSNFTLKIRSTKLEDSAMYFCASSELGFNEKLFFGSGTQLSVL.

The V and J genes are TRBV27 and TRBJ2-1; D gene uncertain. The CDR3 has 15 residues. V lost 8 bases and J lost 0, with 14 bases in between. Germline CDR1 reads MNHEY; CDR2 reads SMNVEV (reference sequence). The CDR3 loop reads CASGPLLSSYNEQFF. CDR3 DNA: TGTGCCAGCGGTCCTCTACTAAGCTCCTACAATGAGCAGTTCTTC.

The chain combines TRBV15 with TRBJ1-2, with D maybe TRBD1 (5 bases). Trimming took off 1 base at V and 8 bases at J, with 14 bases between the two ends. Germline V CDR1 and CDR2: LNHNV, YYDKDF (reference sequence). CDR3 length: 14 residues. The CDR3 DNA sequence: TGTGCCACCAGCAGAGGTAGGCAGGGAACAGGCTACACCTTC. This sequence encodes CATSRGRQGTGYTF.

The chain is built from TRBV6-5 and TRBJ2-2; 8 bases line up with TRBD1. The J segment lost 0 bases and the V segment lost 6 bases, leaving 0 bases of the junction unmatched. CDR1 is MNHEY, CDR2 SVGAGI, per germline. This CDR3 comprises 14 residues. Here the CDR3 reads CASRGQANTGELFF. The CDR3 nucleotides are TGTGCCAGCAGGGGACAGGCGAACACCGGGGAGCTGTTTTTT.

V usage is TRBV27 and J usage is TRBJ1-2, with D uncertain. V gave up 0 bases and J gave up 2 bases, with 10 bases separating them. Germline assignment: CDR1 MNHEY and CDR2 SMNVEV (reference sequence). This CDR3 spans 15 amino acids. CDR3 protein: CASSLSGFRNYGYTF. The DNA for the CDR3 is TGTGCCAGCAGTTTATCAGGGTTTCGAAACTATGGCTACACCTTC.

The chain has TRBV19 and TRBJ2-1; D might be TRBD1 or TRBD2, each matching 5 bases. Per the germline V gene, CDR1 is LNHDA and CDR2 is SQIVND (reference sequence). The germline V and J ends were trimmed by 6 bases and 6 bases, with 18 bases remaining between them. The CDR3 runs to 15 residues. The CDR3 DNA follows: TGTGCCAGTAGCTTAAGAGAGGGGAGCAGCAATGAGCAGTTCTTC. Encoded protein: CASSLREGSSNEQFF.

The V and J genes are TRBV2 and TRBJ2-7, with a tentative D call TRBD1 (5 bases). Trimming stripped 6 bases from V and 4 bases from J, with 16 bases between. CDR1 and CDR2 (germline): SNHLY, FYNNEI. CDR3 length: 14 residues. Here the CDR3 DNA reads TGTGCCAGCAGGACCAGGGAAGCCCTTTACGAGCAGTACTTC. It codes for CASRTREALYEQYF.

The sample holds one count of this clone. This chain connects TRBV9 to TRBJ1-2; D unresolved. The ends were cut back, 0 bases at V and 1 base at J, with 7 bases in the middle. This CDR3 contains 14 residues. Germline CDR1 is SGDLS and CDR2 is YYNGEE. The CDR3 loop reads CASSVGQVNYGYTF. The CDR3 nucleotides are TGTGCCAGCAGCGTAGGTCAGGTTAACTATGGCTACACCTTC.

The chain joins TRBV29-1 to TRBJ1-1; D gene uncertain. The CDR3 totals 13 residues. Trimming took 6 bases from V and 3 from J, leaving 14 bases between them. Germline values: CDR1 SQVTM, CDR2 ANQGSEA. CDR3 nucleotides: TGCAGCGTCCGCTTCAGAGAATACACTGAAGCTTTCTTT. Protein sequence: CSVRFREYTEAFF.

The chain carries TRBV5-1 and TRBJ2-2, with 11 nucleotides matching TRBD2. The CDR3 has 16 amino acids. CDR1 is SGHRS, CDR2 YFSETQ, per germline. J lost 6 bases, V lost 4 bases, and 8 bases had no gene match. The CDR3 spells CASSGGLADGAGELFF. The DNA of the CDR3 is TGCGCCAGCAGCGGGGGACTAGCGGACGGCGCCGGGGAGCTGTTTTTT. Looking up the rest from reference TRBV5-1 and TRBJ2-2 gives the full variable domain: KAGVTQTPRYLIKTRGQQVTLSCSPISGHRSVSWYQQTPGQGLQFLFEYFSETQRNKGNFPGRFSGRQFSNSRSEMNVSTLELGDSALYLCASSGGLADGAGELFFGEGSRLTVL.

This clone has a single count. This chain connects TRBV5-1 to TRBJ2-2; 8 bases align to TRBD1. CDR3 length: 17 amino acids. J was trimmed by 0 bases and V by 2 bases; bases with no gene match: 6. Germline CDR1 is SGHRS and CDR2 is YFSETQ. CDR3 nucleotides: TGCGCCAGCAGCTTAAGGCAGGGGGCATCGAACACCGGGGAGCTGTTTTTT. It encodes CASSLRQGASNTGELFF.

This sequence joins TRBV6-1 and TRBJ2-7; tentatively, D is TRBD2 (5 bases). The CDR3 spans 15 residues. Germline CDR1 and CDR2: MNHNS and SASEGT. V was cut by 5 bases and J by 0 bases, with 14 bases left in between. CDR3 loop: CASSPGEVGSYEQYF. DNA for the CDR3: TGTGCCAGCAGTCCCGGGGAAGTGGGCTCCTACGAGCAGTACTTC.

This sequence joins TRBV6-1 and TRBJ1-6; no firm D call. The CDR3 is 16 residues long. Trimming took 0 bases from V and 5 from J, leaving 11 bases between them. The germline CDR1 and CDR2 sequences are MNHNS and SASEGT. The CDR3 reads CASSEALGPNNSPLHF. The CDR3 DNA sequence: TGTGCCAGCAGTGAAGCTCTCGGGCCCAATAATTCACCCCTCCACTTT.

The rearrangement joins TRBV7-9 to TRBJ2-1; 13 positions match TRBD2. The CDR3 covers 17 residues. V trimming: 6 bases; J trimming: 4 bases; junction bases outside the gene matches: 9. Germline V lookup: CDR1 SEHNR, CDR2 FQNEAQ (reference sequence). CDR3 in amino acids: CASRDPGTSGTYNEQFF. CDR3 in DNA: TGTGCCAGCAGGGACCCCGGGACTAGCGGGACATACAATGAGCAGTTCTTC.

This sequence joins TRBV5-1 and TRBJ2-5; 7 nucleotides agree with TRBD2. The CDR3 has 13 residues. Per germline, CDR1 SGHRS and CDR2 YFSETQ. The V gene end was trimmed by 4 bases and the J gene end by 2 bases; junction bases not matched to a gene: 2. For the CDR3, the DNA is TGCGCCAGCAGCGGGGGACTACAAGAGACCCAGTACTTC. It encodes CASSGGLQETQYF.

V is TRBV19 and J is TRBJ1-4; 8 bases are shared with TRBD1. Germline V gene lookup returns CDR1 LNHDA and CDR2 SQIVND (reference sequence). The CDR3 runs 17 residues. The J segment lost 5 bases and the V segment lost 1 base, leaving 9 bases of the junction unmatched. CDR3 nucleotides: TGTGCCAGTAGTATAGGTGGGACAGGCGGTTTAAATGAAAAACTGTTTTTT. It codes for CASSIGGTGGLNEKLFF.

The chain has TRBV27 and TRBJ2-5, with D possibly matching TRBD1 (5 bases). The J call is uncertain, as TRBJ2-7 better fits the DNA end. The CDR3 has 14 amino acids. CDR1 and CDR2 from the germline V gene are MNHEY and SMNVEV (reference sequence). DNA of the CDR3: TGTGCCAGCAGTTTAAGGCAGGGCTCCTACGAGCAGTACTTC. Amino acid sequence: CASSLRQGSYEQYF.